These 2 T cell receptor beta chains were all obtained from the same sample, sequenced in a study of blood T cell repertoires in COVID-19. Profiling relied on immunoSEQ multiplex PCR, and the TCRdb table lists in-frame clones only, not all of them. Of about 210,000 clones listed, roughly nine tenths are singletons. The sample taken for sequencing was peripheral blood. Source of these receptors: a man aged 35-49 years with acute or convalescent COVID-19.

The chain recombines TRBV12-3 or TRBV12-4 with TRBJ2-5, with a possible D match to TRBD2 (5 bases). CDR3 length: 12 residues. V lost 5 bases and J lost 3, with 7 bases in between. For the CDR3, the DNA is TGTGCCAGCAGTCCCGGGGAAGAGACCCAGTACTTC. Translated, it gives CASSPGEETQYF.

CDR3 DNA sequence: TGTGCCAGCAGTTGGGGGGGTGAAGCTTTCTTT. As protein: CASSWGGEAFF. The rearrangement links TRBV27 to TRBJ1-1, with a weak D call TRBD1 (5 bases). Germline-derived CDR1 and CDR2 are MNHEY and SMNVEV (reference sequence). V lost 4 bases to trimming and J lost 7 bases, with 7 bases between them. The CDR3 runs 11 residues.